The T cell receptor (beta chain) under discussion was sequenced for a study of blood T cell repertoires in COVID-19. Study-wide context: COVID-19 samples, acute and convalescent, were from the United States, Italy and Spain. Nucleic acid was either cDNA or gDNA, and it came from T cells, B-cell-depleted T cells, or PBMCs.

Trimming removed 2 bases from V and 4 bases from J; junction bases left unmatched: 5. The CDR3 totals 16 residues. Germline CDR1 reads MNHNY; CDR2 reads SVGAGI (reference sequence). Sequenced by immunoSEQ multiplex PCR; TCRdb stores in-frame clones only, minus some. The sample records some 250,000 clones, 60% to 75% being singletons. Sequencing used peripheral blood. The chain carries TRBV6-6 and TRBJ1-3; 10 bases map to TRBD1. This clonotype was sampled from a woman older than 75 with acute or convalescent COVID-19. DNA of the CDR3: TGTGCCAGCAGTTACGAGACAGGGGGCATAGGAAACACCATATATTTT. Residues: CASSYETGGIGNTIYF.